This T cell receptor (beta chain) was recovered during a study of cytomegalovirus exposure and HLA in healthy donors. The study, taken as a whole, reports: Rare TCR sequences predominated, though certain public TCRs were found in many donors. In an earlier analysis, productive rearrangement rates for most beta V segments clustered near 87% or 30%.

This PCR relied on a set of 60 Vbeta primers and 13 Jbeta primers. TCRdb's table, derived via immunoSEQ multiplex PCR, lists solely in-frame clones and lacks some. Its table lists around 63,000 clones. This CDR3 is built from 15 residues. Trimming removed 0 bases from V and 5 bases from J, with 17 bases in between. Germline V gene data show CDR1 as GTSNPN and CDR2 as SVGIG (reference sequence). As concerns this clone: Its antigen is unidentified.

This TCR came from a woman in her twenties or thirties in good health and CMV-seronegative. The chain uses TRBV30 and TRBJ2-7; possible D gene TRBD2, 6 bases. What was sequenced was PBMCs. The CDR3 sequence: CAWSVGTLQRDEQYF. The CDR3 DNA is TGTGCCTGGAGTGTAGGGACTCTTCAACGGGACGAGCAGTACTTC.